This TCR beta chain was sequenced during a study of T cells in Graves' hyperthyroidism and ophthalmopathy. Study results and caveats: The model anticipated ophthalmopathy a median approximately 6.7 months pre-onset.

Template material for amplifying TCR beta CDR3 regions consisted of RNA transcripts. The HTBI primer set drove a first-round RT-PCR of the TCR CDR3. A single record per CDR3 protein comes from TCRdb applying MiXCR to the multiplex PCR reads. The data show 380,000 or so distinct CDR3 sequences, around 13% seen once. This clonotype was observed a few times. Antigen specificity is unknown. Trimming took 3 bases from V and 9 from J; bases not matched to a gene: 13. The CDR3 is 17 amino acids. Germline V gene sequence: CDR1 KGHDR, CDR2 SFDVKD. The material sequenced was blood. This TCR came from a woman aged 25 to 39 with Graves' hyperthyroidism. The chain employs TRBV24-1 and TRBJ2-1; 10 bases map to TRBD2. Here the CDR3 DNA reads TGTGCCACCAGTGATCCGACTAGCGGGCCGATGGTGGGTGAGCAGTTCTTC. Translation: CATSDPTSGPMVGEQFF.